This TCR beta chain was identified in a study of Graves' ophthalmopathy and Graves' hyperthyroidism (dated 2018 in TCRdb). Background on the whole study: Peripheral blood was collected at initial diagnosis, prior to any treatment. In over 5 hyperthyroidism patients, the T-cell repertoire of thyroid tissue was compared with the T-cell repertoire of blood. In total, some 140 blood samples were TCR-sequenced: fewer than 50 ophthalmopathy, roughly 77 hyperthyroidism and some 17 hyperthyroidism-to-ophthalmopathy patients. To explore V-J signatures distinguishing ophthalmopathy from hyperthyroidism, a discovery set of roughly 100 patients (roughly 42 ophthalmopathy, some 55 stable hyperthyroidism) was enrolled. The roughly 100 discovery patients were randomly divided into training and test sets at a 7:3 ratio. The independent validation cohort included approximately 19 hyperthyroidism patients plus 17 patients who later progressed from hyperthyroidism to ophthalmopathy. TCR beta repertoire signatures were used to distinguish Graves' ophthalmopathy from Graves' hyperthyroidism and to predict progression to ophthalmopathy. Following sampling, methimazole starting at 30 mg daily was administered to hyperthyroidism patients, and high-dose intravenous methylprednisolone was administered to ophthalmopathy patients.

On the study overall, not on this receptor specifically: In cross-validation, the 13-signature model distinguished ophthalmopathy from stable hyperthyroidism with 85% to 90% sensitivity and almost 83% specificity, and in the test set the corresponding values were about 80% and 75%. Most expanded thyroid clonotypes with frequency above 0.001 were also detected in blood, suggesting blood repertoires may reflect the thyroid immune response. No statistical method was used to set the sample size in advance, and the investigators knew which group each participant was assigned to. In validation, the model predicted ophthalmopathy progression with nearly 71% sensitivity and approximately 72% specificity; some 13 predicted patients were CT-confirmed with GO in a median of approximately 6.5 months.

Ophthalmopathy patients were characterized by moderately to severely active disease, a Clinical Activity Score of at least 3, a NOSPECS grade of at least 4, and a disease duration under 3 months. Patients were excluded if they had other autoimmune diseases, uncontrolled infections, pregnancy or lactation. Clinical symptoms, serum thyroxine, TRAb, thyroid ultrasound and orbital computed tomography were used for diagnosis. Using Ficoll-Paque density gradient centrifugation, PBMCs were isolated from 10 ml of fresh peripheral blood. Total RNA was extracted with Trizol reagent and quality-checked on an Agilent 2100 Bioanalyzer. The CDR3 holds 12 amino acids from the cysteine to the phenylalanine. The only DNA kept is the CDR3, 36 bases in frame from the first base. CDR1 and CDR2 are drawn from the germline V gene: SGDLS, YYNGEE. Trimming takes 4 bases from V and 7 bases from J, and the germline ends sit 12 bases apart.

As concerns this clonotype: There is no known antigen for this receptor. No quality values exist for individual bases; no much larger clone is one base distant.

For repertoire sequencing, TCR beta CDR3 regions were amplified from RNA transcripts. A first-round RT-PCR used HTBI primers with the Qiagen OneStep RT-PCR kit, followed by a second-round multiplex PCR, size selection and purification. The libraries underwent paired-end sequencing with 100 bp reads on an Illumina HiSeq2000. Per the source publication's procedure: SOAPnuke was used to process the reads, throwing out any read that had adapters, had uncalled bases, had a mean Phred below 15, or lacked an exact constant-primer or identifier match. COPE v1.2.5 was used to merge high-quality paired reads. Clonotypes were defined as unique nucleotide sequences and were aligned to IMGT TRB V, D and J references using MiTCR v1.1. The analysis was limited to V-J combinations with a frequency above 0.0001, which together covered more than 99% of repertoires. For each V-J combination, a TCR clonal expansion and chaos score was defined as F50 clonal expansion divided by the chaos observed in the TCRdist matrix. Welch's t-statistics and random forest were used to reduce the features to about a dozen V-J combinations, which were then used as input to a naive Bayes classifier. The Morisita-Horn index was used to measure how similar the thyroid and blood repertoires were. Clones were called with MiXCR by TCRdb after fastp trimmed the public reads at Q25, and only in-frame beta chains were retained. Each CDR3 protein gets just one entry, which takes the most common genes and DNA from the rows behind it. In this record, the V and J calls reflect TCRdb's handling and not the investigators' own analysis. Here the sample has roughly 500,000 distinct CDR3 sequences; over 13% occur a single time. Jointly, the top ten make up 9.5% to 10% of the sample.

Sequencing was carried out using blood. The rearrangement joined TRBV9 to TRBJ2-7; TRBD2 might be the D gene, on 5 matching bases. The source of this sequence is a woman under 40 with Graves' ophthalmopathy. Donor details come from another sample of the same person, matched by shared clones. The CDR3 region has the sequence CASSQFEREQYF. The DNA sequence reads TGTGCCAGCAGCCAATTCGAGCGGGAGCAGTACTTC.